This T cell receptor beta chain was sequenced in a study of neurological immune-mediated disorders. General observations from the study: TCR clonal expansion peaked in HTLV-1-associated myelopathy patients and was lowest in multiple sclerosis patients.

This clonotype came up many times. The target antigen is unknown. The ends lost 4 bases at V and 6 bases at J; junction bases unmatched: 13. CDR3 length equals 17 residues. The germline V gene has CDR1 SGHRS and CDR2 YFSETQ. A 10-nucleotide random UMI tagged transcripts in template-switch 5'RACE cDNA synthesis. Every sequencing run produced over 180 million TCR-beta sequences that came from 15-18 subjects. Via MiXCR, TCRdb re-called the 5' RACE reads, giving one row per CDR3 protein. The sample yields about 48,000 distinct CDR3 sequences, under 30% seen once. The chain links TRBV5-1 to TRBJ2-1; 10 bases align to TRBD2. The origin of this receptor is a woman between 65 and 79 years old in good health. Sequencing input: PBMCs. Written as DNA, the CDR3 is TGCGCCAGCAGCATGGGCGCTAGCGGGAGAAAAGGCAATGAGCAGTTCTTC. Amino acids: CASSMGASGRKGNEQFF.